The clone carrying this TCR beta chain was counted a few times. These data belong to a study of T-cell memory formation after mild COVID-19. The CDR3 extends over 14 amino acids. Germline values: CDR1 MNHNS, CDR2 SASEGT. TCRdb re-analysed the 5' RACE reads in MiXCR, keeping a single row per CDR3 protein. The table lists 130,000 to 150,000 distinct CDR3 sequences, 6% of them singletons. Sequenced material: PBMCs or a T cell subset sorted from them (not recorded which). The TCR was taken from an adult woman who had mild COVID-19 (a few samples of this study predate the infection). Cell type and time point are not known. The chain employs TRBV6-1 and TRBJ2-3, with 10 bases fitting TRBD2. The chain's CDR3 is CGGVAGGRTDTQYF. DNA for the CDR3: TGTGGGGGGGTAGCGGGGGGACGCACAGATACGCAGTATTTT.